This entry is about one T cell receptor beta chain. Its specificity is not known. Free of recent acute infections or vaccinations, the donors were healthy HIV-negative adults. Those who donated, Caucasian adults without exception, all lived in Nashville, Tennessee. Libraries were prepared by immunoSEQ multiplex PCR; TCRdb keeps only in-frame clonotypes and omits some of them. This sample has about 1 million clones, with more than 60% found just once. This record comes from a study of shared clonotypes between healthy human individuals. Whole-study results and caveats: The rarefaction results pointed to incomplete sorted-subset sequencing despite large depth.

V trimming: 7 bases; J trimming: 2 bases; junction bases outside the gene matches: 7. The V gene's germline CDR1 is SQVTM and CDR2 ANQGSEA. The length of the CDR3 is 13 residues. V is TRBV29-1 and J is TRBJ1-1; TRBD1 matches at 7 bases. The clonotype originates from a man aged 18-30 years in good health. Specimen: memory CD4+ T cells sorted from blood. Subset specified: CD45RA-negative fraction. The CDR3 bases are TGCAGCGCCACGACAGGGCCTAACACTGAAGCTTTCTTT. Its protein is CSATTGPNTEAFF.